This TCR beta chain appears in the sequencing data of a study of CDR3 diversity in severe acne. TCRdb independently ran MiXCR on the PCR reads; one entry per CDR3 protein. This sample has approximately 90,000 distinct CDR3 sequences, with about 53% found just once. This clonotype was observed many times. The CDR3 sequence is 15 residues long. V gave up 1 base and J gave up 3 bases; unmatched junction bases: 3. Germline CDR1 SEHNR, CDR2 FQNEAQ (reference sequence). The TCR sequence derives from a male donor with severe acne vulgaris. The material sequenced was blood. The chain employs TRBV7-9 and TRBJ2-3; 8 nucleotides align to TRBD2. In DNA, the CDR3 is TGTGCCAGCAGCTTAGTTGCGGGAGGTACAGATACGCAGTATTTT. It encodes CASSLVAGGTDTQYF.